The next 21 T cell receptor beta chains were all read from a single sample in a study of shared clonotypes between healthy human individuals (dated by TCRdb to about 2020). Receptor libraries were prepared by the immunoSEQ multiplex PCR assay. Here the immuneACCESS table is served through TCRdb, limited to in-frame sequences with V and J called. Missing clones are a known gap in these copies; in checked studies unresolved V genes cover under half, and the rest lacks a known reason. Here the sample has 1 million to 1.3 million clones; approximately 80% occur a single time. 0.6% to 0.75% of the sample lies in the top ten. Sequenced: memory CD4+ T cells from PBMCs. According to the study, the label for this sample's cell subset or site signals: CD45RA-negative fraction. Receptors originate from a man aged 18 to 30 in good health. Some clones in this sample may be carry-over from other donors' samples.

This clone was counted once. The V gene is TRBV6-1, the J gene TRBJ2-7, with D possibly TRBD2 on 7 matching bases. The germline gives CDR1 MNHNS, CDR2 SASEGT. The CDR3 runs 15 residues. V was clipped by 4 bases and J by 4 bases, with 17 bases between them. The CDR3 nucleotides are TGTGCCAGCAGTGGAGGGGGGCTAGCGGCGTACGAGCAGTACTTC. It translates to CASSGGGLAAYEQYF.

This clone turned up a few times. The CDR3 DNA is TGTGCCTGGAGTGTAAGACAGGGGGCTATGTACACCATATATTTT. Amino acids: CAWSVRQGAMYTIYF. The rearrangement links TRBV30 to TRBJ1-3; 10 bases line up with TRBD1. The CDR3 sequence is 15 residues long. CDR1 and CDR2 (germline): GTSNPN, SVGIG (reference sequence). The V and J ends lost 0 bases and 8 bases, in that order; junction bases with no gene match: 7.

The chain employs TRBV6-6 and TRBJ2-7; D unclear. The CDR3 is made up of 14 amino acids. The germline V gene encodes CDR1 MNHNY and CDR2 SVGAGI (reference sequence). V was trimmed by 4 bases and J by 3 bases, leaving 13 bases between them. The DNA of the CDR3 is TGTGCCAGCAGTTTTAACCGACCGGACTACGAGCAGTACTTC. It yields the protein CASSFNRPDYEQYF.

This chain joins TRBV7-9 and TRBJ2-3; 10 bases agree with TRBD2. The V segment lost 5 bases and the J segment 2 bases; nucleotides outside the gene matches: 4. Per the germline V gene, CDR1 is SEHNR and CDR2 is FQNEAQ (reference sequence). CDR3 length: 15 amino acids. The CDR3 loop reads CASSTSGATTDTQYF. CDR3 nucleotide sequence: TGTGCCAGCAGCACTAGCGGGGCCACCACAGATACGCAGTATTTT.

The V and J genes are TRBV5-1 and TRBJ1-2, with D perhaps matching TRBD1 (5 bases). The CDR3 covers 14 residues. CDR1 is SGHRS, CDR2 YFSETQ, per germline. V was clipped by 0 bases and J by 8 bases, with 14 bases between them. The DNA of the CDR3 is TGCGCCAGCAGCTTGGGAAGGGAGAACAGGGGCTACACCTTC. It is translated as CASSLGRENRGYTF. Full variable domain (remainder filled in from reference TRBV5-1 and TRBJ1-2): KAGVTQTPRYLIKTRGQQVTLSCSPISGHRSVSWYQQTPGQGLQFLFEYFSETQRNKGNFPGRFSGRQFSNSRSEMNVSTLELGDSALYLCASSLGRENRGYTFGSGTRLTVV.

Ten or more counts support this clone. The gene calls are TRBV6-6 and TRBJ1-1; D not resolved. Trimming stripped 5 bases from V and 4 bases from J, with 11 bases between. This CDR3 has 13 amino acids. CDR1 is MNHNY, CDR2 SVGAGI, per germline (reference sequence). This CDR3 is CASSTGRATEAFF. CDR3 DNA: TGTGCCAGCAGTACCGGACGGGCCACTGAAGCTTTCTTT.

Concerning this clone itself: A read error may explain this, as a much larger clone is one base away. The chain is built from TRBV5-4 and TRBJ2-2; D remains ambiguous. V lost 4 bases and J 3 bases, leaving 7 bases between the germline ends. Germline V gives CDR1 SGHNT, CDR2 YYREEE (reference sequence). CDR3 size: 13 residues. In DNA form, the CDR3 reads TGTGCCAGCAGCCCGGAGTACACCGGGGAGCTGTTTTTT. It encodes CASSPEYTGELFF.

The chain links TRBV7-9 to TRBJ1-2, with D possibly matching TRBD1 (5 bases). The CDR3 runs to 15 residues. CDR1 and CDR2 from the germline V gene are SEHNR and FQNEAQ (reference sequence). V was trimmed by 5 bases and J by 3 bases, leaving 16 bases between them. CDR3 bases: TGTGCCAGCAGCCCCCGACAGCGGCTAGACTATGGCTACACCTTC. Amino acids: CASSPRQRLDYGYTF.

The chain couples TRBV11-2 to TRBJ2-7; TRBD2 might be the D (6 bases). Trimming shortened V by 5 bases and J by 7 bases, and 18 bases separated the two germline ends. Germline lookup yields CDR1 SGHAT and CDR2 FQNNGV. The CDR3 is made up of 14 amino acids. Written as DNA, the CDR3 is TGTGCCAGCAGCCCCTTCGGGGGAGGAGGGGAGCAGTACTTC. Encoded protein: CASSPFGGGGEQYF.

The genes are TRBV6-5 and TRBJ1-1, with TRBD1 matching over 9 bases. V was pared by 6 bases and J by 5 bases, with 4 bases of the junction left unmatched. The CDR3 runs to 13 residues. The germline V gene has CDR1 MNHEY and CDR2 SVGAGI. CDR3 in DNA: TGTGCCAGCAGGAAGACAGGGGGGACTGAAGCTTTCTTT. Its protein product is CASRKTGGTEAFF.

Of note for this clone: Possible read error: a much larger clone is one base away. Different DNA sequences within this sample yield the same CDR3. J is TRBJ2-1 and V is TRBV27; D is unresolved. The CDR3 totals 12 residues. V was pared by 5 bases and J by 9 bases, with 11 bases between. Germline V gene sequence: CDR1 MNHEY, CDR2 SMNVEV (reference sequence). This CDR3 is CASSIGLGEQFF. Here the CDR3 DNA reads TGTGCCAGCAGTATAGGTCTGGGTGAGCAGTTCTTC.

The gene calls are TRBV15 and TRBJ1-2; a possible D gene is TRBD1 (6 bases). The germline CDR1 and CDR2 sequences are LNHNV and YYDKDF (reference sequence). This CDR3 is built from 15 residues. Trimming stripped 3 bases from V and 4 bases from J, with 15 bases between. DNA of the CDR3: TGTGCCACCAGCAGCCAACAGGGTTGGAGCTATGGCTACACCTTC. Protein sequence: CATSSQQGWSYGYTF.

The V and J genes are TRBV18 and TRBJ2-5; D may correspond to TRBD1 or TRBD2 (7 bases each). The ends were cut back, 4 bases at V and 5 bases at J, with 14 bases in the middle. CDR3 size: 14 residues. The V gene's germline CDR1 is KGHSH and CDR2 LQKENI. The CDR3 is CASSREGQSETQYF. For the CDR3, the DNA is TGTGCCAGCTCACGGGAGGGACAGTCGGAGACCCAGTACTTC.

The V and J genes are TRBV7-2 and TRBJ1-6; D unresolved. Trimming removed 3 bases at V and 10 bases at J, with 10 bases between. The CDR3 loop spans 13 amino acids. CDR1 and CDR2 from the germline V gene are SGHTA and FQGNSA. CDR3 sequence reads: CASSLNLRSPLHF. CDR3 bases: TGTGCCAGCAGCTTGAATTTACGGTCACCCCTCCACTTT.

The chain carries TRBV2 and TRBJ2-3; 10 bases are a match to TRBD2. There are 15 residues in the CDR3. The germline CDR1 and CDR2 sequences are SNHLY and FYNNEI. Losses at the gene ends were 2 bases for V and 5 bases for J; bases not matched to a gene: 4. The CDR3 nucleotides read TGTGCCAGCAGTGAAAGGACTAGCGGAGGAGATACGCAGTATTTT. Amino acids: CASSERTSGGDTQYF.

There are a few counts of this clone. The chain couples TRBV21-1 to TRBJ1-5; TRBD1 was called by the table and not checked on the DNA. TRBV21-1 is an annotated pseudogene. The CDR3 is 16 residues long. In DNA form, the CDR3 reads TGTGCCAGCACGCAAACCCGCGGACAGAACAATCAGCCCCAGCATTTT. Protein: CASTQTRGQNNQPQHF.

About this clone: The sample holds other DNA sequences that translate to the same CDR3. This chain uses TRBV4-2 with TRBJ2-7; D might be TRBD2 (6 bases). CDR3 size: 15 residues. The V gene's germline CDR1 is LGHNA and CDR2 YNFKEQ. Between the trimmed V and J ends, which lost 3 bases and 0 bases, there was a span of 12 bases. As DNA, the CDR3 is TGTGCCAGCAGCCAGTTGGGGGGTGCCTCCTACGAGCAGTACTTC. It yields the protein CASSQLGGASYEQYF.

The rearrangement links TRBV13 to TRBJ2-7, with 14 bases fitting TRBD2. Germline CDR1 reads PRHDT; CDR2 reads FYEKMQ (reference sequence). V dropped 5 bases and J dropped 3; count of bases not matched to a gene: 12. CDR3 length: 18 residues. The CDR3 sequence: CASSPVGLAGERYYEQYF. In DNA, the CDR3 is TGTGCCAGCAGCCCCGTGGGACTAGCGGGAGAGAGATACTACGAGCAGTACTTC.

This sequence joins TRBV4-3 and TRBJ1-2; TRBD1 matches 7 bases. In germline, CDR1 is LGHNA, CDR2 YSLEER. Trimming took 1 base from V and 5 from J; bases not matched to a gene: 1. The CDR3 is 13 amino acids. The CDR3 sequence is CASSQATGYGYTF. In nucleotides, the CDR3 is TGCGCCAGCAGCCAAGCGACAGGGTATGGCTACACCTTC.

This sequence joins TRBV27 and TRBJ2-4; D unclear. Between the trimmed V and J ends, which lost 8 bases and 3 bases, there was a span of 11 bases. The CDR3 spans 13 residues. The germline gives CDR1 MNHEY, CDR2 SMNVEV (reference sequence). CDR3 bases: TGTGCCAGCGCCGGGCAGAGCAAAAACATTCAGTACTTC. It is translated as CASAGQSKNIQYF.

Concerning this clone itself: This specimen includes other DNA sequences encoding the same CDR3. CDR3 in amino acids: CASSVSGSYGYTF. CDR3 coding DNA: TGTGCCAGCAGCGTTTCAGGGTCCTATGGCTACACCTTC. The J gene is TRBJ1-2, the V gene TRBV9; weak D call: TRBD1 (5 bases). This CDR3 is built from 13 residues. Germline-derived CDR1 and CDR2 are SGDLS and YYNGEE. Trimming shortened V by 2 bases and J by 4 bases, and 9 bases separated the two germline ends.